Listed below are T cell receptor beta chains from one sample, sequenced in a study of beta chain features in type 1 diabetes. Assay used: immunoSEQ multiplex PCR; TCRdb lists only in-frame clones, some missing. The repertoire includes a few hundred thousand clones, approximately 15% of them detected once, and approximately 0.018% sits in the top ten. The specimen sequenced was naive CD4+ T cells from blood. The source is a man aged 25-45 years with type 1 diabetes. CDR3s include the opening cysteine and the closing phenylalanine or tryptophan. Each record gives: V gene, D gene, J gene, clone size, CDR3 DNA, CDR3 protein. The D gene is left open where the match is weak. Size values are once, few and many counts, or a class for expanded clones, and some rows have none.

TRBV18	.	TRBJ1-4	few	TGTGCCAGCTCTCCTGACAGACGTAATGAAAAACTGTTTTTT	CASSPDRRNEKLFF
TRBV30	TRBD1	TRBJ1-3	few	TGTGCCTGGAGTGGGGACAGCTCTGGAAACACCATATATTTT	CAWSGDSSGNTIYF
TRBV4-1	TRBD2	TRBJ2-2	.	TGCGCCAGCAGCCAAGATACGTTGTGGGGACTAGCGGACCATTTGAACACCGGGGAGCTGTTTTTT	CASSQDTLWGLADHLNTGELFF
TRBV5-4	.	TRBJ1-2	.	TGTGCCAGCAGCTTAGTCCAGGGGAATGGCTACACCTTC	CASSLVQGNGYTF
TRBV5-1	TRBD2	TRBJ2-5	.	TGCGCCAGCAGCTATTTAGCGGGAGAAGAGACCCAGTACTTC	CASSYLAGEETQYF
TRBV7-9	.	TRBJ1-1	.	TGTGCCAGCAGCGAGGGACAGAACACTGAAGCTTTCTTT	CASSEGQNTEAFF
TRBV29-1	.	TRBJ2-3	.	TGCAGCGGCGATTGGAGCACAGATACGCAGTATTTT	CSGDWSTDTQYF
TRBV14	TRBD2	TRBJ2-7	few	TGTGCCAGCAGCCAATGGGGGCTAGCGGGGGGCTCCTACGAGCAGTACTTC	CASSQWGLAGGSYEQYF
TRBV10-3	.	TRBJ2-7	few	TGTGCCATCAGTGGTCAGGGGGAGCAGTACTTC	CAISGQGEQYF
TRBV10-2	.	TRBJ2-5	.	TGCGCCAGCAGTGAGCCGCGGAGGGGAGAGACCCAGTACTTC	CASSEPRRGETQYF
TRBV21-1	.	TRBJ1-2	.	TGTGCCAGCCCGCAGGGCTGCGGAGGCTACACCTTC	CASPQGCGGYTF
TRBV2	TRBD2	TRBJ2-7	.	TGTGCCAGCAGGCCAGAGGGACTAGCGGGGGGATTCTACGAGCAGTACTTC	CASRPEGLAGGFYEQYF
TRBV27	.	TRBJ2-2	.	TGTGCCACCAGAGAGGAACCCGGGGAGCTGTTTTTT	CATREEPGELFF
TRBV11-2	TRBD2	TRBJ2-7	few	TGTGCCAGCAGCTCCTCCGGGACTAGCGGGGGCGAGCAGTACTTC	CASSSSGTSGGEQYF
TRBV11-1	.	TRBJ2-7	few	TGTGCCAGCAGCAAGGACACCGAAGAGTTCTACGAGCAGTACTTC	CASSKDTEEFYEQYF
TRBV30	.	TRBJ2-7	.	TGTGCCTGGAATGGTAAGACTTCCTACGAGCAGTACTTC	CAWNGKTSYEQYF
TRBV11-2	.	TRBJ1-1	few	TGTGCCAGCTTGGGGGCAACTGAAGCTTTCTTT	CASLGATEAFF
TRBV29-1	.	TRBJ2-7	.	TGCAGCGTTGAAGTATCCCCACAGCTGCCTCTGGACTTC	CSVEVSPQLPLDF
TRBV7-9	TRBD1	TRBJ2-4	few	TGTGCCAGCAGCCTAGGACAGGCGCTAGCCAAAAACATTCAGTACTTC	CASSLGQALAKNIQYF
TRBV5-1	TRBD2	TRBJ2-3	.	TGCGCCAGCAGCTTGGCGCCGCGGGAGGCGGATACGCAGTATTTT	CASSLAPREADTQYF
TRBV6-6	.	TRBJ1-2	few	TGTGCCAGCAGTTCGACAGGCCTCTATGGCTACACCTTC	CASSSTGLYGYTF
TRBV2	TRBD2	TRBJ2-1	few	TGTGCCAGCAGGGCTAGCGGGAGCACACTCTACAATGAGCAGTTCTTC	CASRASGSTLYNEQFF
TRBV5-4	.	TRBJ2-3	few	TGTGCCAGCAGCTTAACAGGCACAGATACGCAGTATTTT	CASSLTGTDTQYF
TRBV6-6	TRBD1	TRBJ1-5	few	TGTGCCAGCAGTTACGACAGGGCTGGCGGTCAGCCCCAGCATTTT	CASSYDRAGGQPQHF
TRBV25-1	TRBD2	TRBJ2-1	few	TGTGCCAGCAGTATTGGGACTAGCGGCCCTATGGCCGAGCAGTTCTTC	CASSIGTSGPMAEQFF
TRBV5-4	TRBD1	TRBJ1-1	few	TGTGCCAGCAGCTTCGGACAGGGGTACACTGAAGCTTTCTTT	CASSFGQGYTEAFF
TRBV19	TRBD2	TRBJ2-7	few	TGTGCCAGTAGTACCTTAGCGGGTATCGAGCAGTACTTC	CASSTLAGIEQYF
TRBV5-6	.	TRBJ2-3	few	TGTGCCAGCAGCTTGTACCAGGGTAGCACAGATACGCAGTATTTT	CASSLYQGSTDTQYF
TRBV11-2	.	TRBJ2-3	.	TGTGCCAGCAGCTTAGTGGGAGAGGCGCAGTATTTT	CASSLVGEAQYF
TRBV5-1	TRBD2	TRBJ2-1	.	TGCGCCAGCAGCTTGGCGGGGGGGCCCCACAATGAGCAGTTCTTC	CASSLAGGPHNEQFF
TRBV7-9	TRBD2	TRBJ2-1	few	TGTGCCAGCAGCACTAGCGGGCCAGATGAGCAGTTCTTC	CASSTSGPDEQFF
TRBV11-3	.	TRBJ2-3	once	TGTGCCAGCAGCTCCCTCTTTACAGGAGATACGCAGTATTTT	CASSSLFTGDTQYF
TRBV30	.	TRBJ2-3	.	TGTGCCTGGAGTGTACTCGCGGATACGCAGTATTTT	CAWSVLADTQYF
TRBV6-1	.	TRBJ1-2	few	TGTGCCACCCGCCTACAGTTTAACTATGGCTACACCTTC	CATRLQFNYGYTF
TRBV28	.	TRBJ2-7	.	TGTGCCAGCAGTTCCGGACAAGGCTACGAGCAGTACTTC	CASSSGQGYEQYF
TRBV11-2	.	TRBJ2-3	.	TGTGCCAGCAGCTTAGAGGGGCGAAACACAGATACGCAGTATTTT	CASSLEGRNTDTQYF
TRBV7-9	.	TRBJ1-1	.	TGTGCCAGTCGACCACGACAGTCCATGAACACTGAAGCTTTCTTT	CASRPRQSMNTEAFF
TRBV10-3	.	TRBJ2-1	few	TGTGCCATCCGTGACGGGAGCTCCTACAATGAGCAGTTCTTC	CAIRDGSSYNEQFF
TRBV6-1	.	TRBJ2-1	.	TGTGCCAGCAGTGACAGGATCTACAATGAGCAGTTCTTC	CASSDRIYNEQFF
TRBV5-1	.	TRBJ1-1	.	TGCGCCAGCAGCTTGGCCGGAGACAGGTCGGAAGCTTTCTTT	CASSLAGDRSEAFF
TRBV19	TRBD1	TRBJ2-5	few	TGTGCCAGTAGTATGGGGCAGGGGGCAGAGACCCAGTACTTC	CASSMGQGAETQYF
TRBV6-1	.	TRBJ2-3	.	TGTGCCAGCAGTGAATTGGCGGGGAACACGCAGTATTTT	CASSELAGNTQYF
TRBV11-3	TRBD1	TRBJ2-5	.	TGTGCCAGCAGCCTGGGACAGAAAGAGACCCAGTACTTC	CASSLGQKETQYF
TRBV30	.	TRBJ1-1	.	TGTGCCTGGAGTGCCCAGGGAGGGGAAGCTTTCTTT	CAWSAQGGEAFF
TRBV6-1	TRBD2	TRBJ2-7	few	TGTGCCAGCATAGCGGGGGGCACCTACGAGCAGTACTTC	CASIAGGTYEQYF